This T cell receptor (beta chain) was captured in a study of CD8 T cells in ankylosing spondylitis. Whole-study results and caveats: Within matched ankylosing spondylitis synovial fluid, disease-linked clones were reportedly significantly enriched.

Libraries of TCR beta came from quantitative 5'-RACE with molecular barcodes. In TCRdb, the 5' RACE reads were re-called with MiXCR into one record per CDR3 protein. The sample comprises 300,000 to 400,000 distinct CDR3 sequences, 14% to 15% of which are singletons, and 1.1% rests with the top ten. This clonotype was counted only a few times. Its cognate antigen is unknown. Germline values: CDR1 ENHRY, CDR2 SYGVKD. Trimming left V 6 bases short and J 5 bases short, with 10 bases between. The CDR3 covers 12 residues. The chain combines TRBV10-3 with TRBJ1-2, with D tentatively TRBD1 (5 bases). The source material was blood, either unsorted or a sorted T cell fraction (not recorded which). The TCR sequence derives from a male donor with ankylosing spondylitis or in good health (not recorded which). The CDR3 sequence: CAIRPDSYGYTF. CDR3 sequence (DNA): TGTGCCATCAGACCTGACAGTTATGGCTACACCTTC.